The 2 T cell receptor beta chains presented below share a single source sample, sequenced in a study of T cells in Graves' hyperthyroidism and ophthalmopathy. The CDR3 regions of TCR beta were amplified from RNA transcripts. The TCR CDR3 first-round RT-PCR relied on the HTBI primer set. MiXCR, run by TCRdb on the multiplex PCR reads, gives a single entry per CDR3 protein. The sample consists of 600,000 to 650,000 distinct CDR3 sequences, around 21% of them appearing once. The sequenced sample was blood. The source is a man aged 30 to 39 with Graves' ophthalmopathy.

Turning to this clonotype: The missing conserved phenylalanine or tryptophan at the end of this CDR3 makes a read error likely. CDR3 coding DNA: TGTGCCAGCAGTAACCGGGACCGGCGGCCCCAGTACATC. It specifies CASSNRDRRPQYI. V is TRBV6-4 and J is TRBJ2-5, with D perhaps assigned TRBD1 or TRBD2 (5 bases each). The CDR3 consists of 13 residues. With 5 bases removed from V and 9 bases from J, the gap between germline ends came to 16 bases. Germline V CDR1 and CDR2: MRHNA, SNTAGT.

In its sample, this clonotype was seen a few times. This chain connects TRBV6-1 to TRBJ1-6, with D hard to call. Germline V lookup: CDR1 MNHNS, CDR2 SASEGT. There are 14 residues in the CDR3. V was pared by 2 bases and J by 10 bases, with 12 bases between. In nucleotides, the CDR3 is TGTGCCAGCAGTGAACGAGATCAACGGTCACCCCTCCACTTT. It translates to CASSERDQRSPLHF.